The entry below describes one TCR beta chain. The CDR3 length is 16 residues. The germline V gene has CDR1 SEHNR and CDR2 FQNEAQ (reference sequence). Trimming cost V 3 bases and J 3 bases; bases outside gene matches: 4. The data stem from a study of control samples from healthy donors and cancer patients. Repertoires were generated with immunoSEQ multiplex PCR, while TCRdb's copy carries only in-frame clones and drops some. The table lists about 120,000 clones, approximately 84% of them singletons. This receptor was obtained from a man in his late teens or twenties in good health. This chain uses TRBV7-9 with TRBJ2-4; 11 bases are shared with TRBD2. Sequenced sample: blood. The CDR3 nucleotides are TGTGCCAGCAGCTTCACTAGCGGGAGAGACAAAAACATTCAGTACTTC. Translating gives CASSFTSGRDKNIQYF.